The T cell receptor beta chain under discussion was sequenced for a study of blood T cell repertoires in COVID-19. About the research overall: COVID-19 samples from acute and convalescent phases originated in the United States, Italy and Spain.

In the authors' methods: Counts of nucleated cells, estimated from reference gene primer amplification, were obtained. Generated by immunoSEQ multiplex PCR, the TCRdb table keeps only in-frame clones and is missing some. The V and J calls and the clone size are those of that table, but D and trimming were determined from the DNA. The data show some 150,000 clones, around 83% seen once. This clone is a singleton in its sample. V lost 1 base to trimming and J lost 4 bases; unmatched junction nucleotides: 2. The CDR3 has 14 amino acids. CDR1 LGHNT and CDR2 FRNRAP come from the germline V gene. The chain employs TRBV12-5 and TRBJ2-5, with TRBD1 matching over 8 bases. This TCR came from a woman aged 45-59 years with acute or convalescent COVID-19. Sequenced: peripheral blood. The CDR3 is CASGLGTGLETQYF. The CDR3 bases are TGTGCTAGTGGTTTGGGGACAGGGCTAGAGACCCAGTACTTC.